The 26 T cell receptor beta chains reported below all come from one sample, sequenced in a study of glioma-infiltrating T cells after dendritic cell vaccination. Sample time point: after dendritic cell vaccination, including at tumor progression/relapse. Method: immunoSEQ multiplex PCR; TCRdb's copy keeps in-frame clones and lacks some. The profile shows over 65,000 clones, 75% to 90% of them singletons. The source material was blood, sampled after dendritic cell vaccination. These receptors originate from a human donor with glioblastoma.

The chain links TRBV15 to TRBJ2-7, with 8 nucleotides matching TRBD1. V was pared by 3 bases and J by 4 bases, with 11 bases of the junction left unmatched. The CDR3 runs to 16 residues. The germline CDR1 and CDR2 sequences are LNHNV and YYDKDF (reference sequence). CDR3 nucleotides: TGTGCCACCAGCAGCGACCGCCCGGGACAGGCGTACGAGCAGTACTTC. It codes for CATSSDRPGQAYEQYF.

The V gene is TRBV29-1, the J gene TRBJ1-2; 9 nucleotides agree with TRBD1. After removal of 3 bases from V and 3 bases from J, the junction contained 8 bases not matched to a gene. CDR1 is SQVTM and CDR2 is ANQGSEA in the germline V gene. The length of the CDR3 is 15 residues. DNA of the CDR3: TGCAGCGTTGAGGGGACAGGGAAAGATTACTATGGCTACACCTTC. Its translation is CSVEGTGKDYYGYTF.

The J gene is TRBJ2-5, the V gene TRBV5-4, with TRBD2 matching 13 bases. The CDR3 consists of 15 residues. Germline loops: CDR1 SGHNT, CDR2 YYREEE (reference sequence). Trimming removed 2 bases from V and 2 bases from J; junction bases left unmatched: 0. CDR3 in DNA: TGTGCCAGCAGCTTACTAGCGGGGGGGCAAGAGACCCAGTACTTC. It encodes CASSLLAGGQETQYF.

CDR3 DNA sequence: TGTGCCAGCAGTGCCCGGTCTACCTACAATGAGCAGTTCTTC. This codes for CASSARSTYNEQFF. This chain joins TRBV7-2 and TRBJ2-1; D not resolved. Germline-derived CDR1 and CDR2 are SGHTA and FQGNSA. V was pared by 6 bases and J by 2 bases, with 11 bases between. The CDR3 consists of 14 residues.

CDR3 DNA: TGTGCCAGCAGTTACCCGGGACAGGGGGCATACGAGCAGTACTTC. Its protein is CASSYPGQGAYEQYF. The rearrangement links TRBV6-5 to TRBJ2-7; the match to TRBD1 covers 12 bases. The V gene end was trimmed by 2 bases and the J gene end by 4 bases; junction bases not matched to a gene: 3. The CDR3 has 15 amino acids. Germline CDR1 reads MNHEY; CDR2 reads SVGAGI.

This clone was counted between two and nine times. The V and J genes are TRBV23-1 and TRBJ2-7, with 9 positions matching TRBD1. TRBV23-1 carries the ORF label, with uncertain function. There are 14 residues in the CDR3. V lost 0 bases, J lost 6 bases, and 3 bases stayed unmatched. The DNA of the CDR3 is TGCGCCAGCAGTCAATCCTGGGACAGGGTCGAGCAGTACTTC. It yields the protein CASSQSWDRVEQYF.

The V call is TRBV5-1, the J call TRBJ2-7; D is undetermined. The CDR3 covers 12 residues. Trimming pared 4 bases from V and 2 bases from J, leaving 7 bases between. CDR1 and CDR2 from the germline V gene are SGHRS and YFSETQ. The CDR3 loop reads CASSLPAYEQYF. The CDR3 DNA sequence: TGCGCCAGCAGCCTCCCCGCCTACGAGCAGTACTTC.

This clone was recorded a few times. V is TRBV7-9 and J is TRBJ1-3; no clear D gene. V was cut by 5 bases and J by 2 bases, with 16 bases left in between. The CDR3 is 16 residues long. From germline, CDR1 is SEHNR and CDR2 FQNEAQ (reference sequence). The CDR3 coding sequence is TGTGCCAGCAGCCAAAATCCCCCGGGAACTGGAAACACCATATATTTT. Residues: CASSQNPPGTGNTIYF.

This clone was detected only a few times. The rearrangement joins TRBV28 to TRBJ2-4, with 9 nucleotides matching TRBD2. Germline lookup yields CDR1 MDHEN and CDR2 SYDVKM. The CDR3 sequence is 16 residues long. The trim removed 6 bases at V and 5 bases at J, leaving 11 bases unmatched. CDR3 sequence reads: CASSPGLGGGENIQYF. The CDR3 DNA is TGTGCCAGCAGCCCGGGGTTGGGCGGGGGGGAAAACATTCAGTACTTC. Variable domain in full (rest from reference TRBV28 and TRBJ2-4): DVKVTQSSRYLVKRTGEKVFLECVQDMDHENMFWYRQDPGLGLRLIYFSYDVKMKEKGDIPEGYSVSREKKERFSLILESASTNQTSMYLCASSPGLGGGENIQYFGAGTRLSVL.

The rearrangement joins TRBV5-6 to TRBJ1-3; D remains ambiguous. The CDR3 has 15 residues. CDR1 and CDR2 (germline): SGHDT, YYEEEE. V was pared by 4 bases and J by 4 bases, with 15 bases between. CDR3 sequence reads: CASSRGPYGGNTIYF. As DNA, the CDR3 is TGTGCCAGCAGCCGAGGGCCTTATGGAGGAAACACCATATATTTT.

This clone appeared once. The chain is built from TRBV9 and TRBJ1-1, with a tentative D call TRBD1 (5 bases). CDR3 length equals 15 residues. V gave up 4 bases and J gave up 0 bases, with 13 bases separating them. Germline-derived CDR1 and CDR2 are SGDLS and YYNGEE. The DNA of the CDR3 is TGTGCCAGCAGCCCCACACAGGCGATGAACACTGAAGCTTTCTTT. It is translated as CASSPTQAMNTEAFF.

The chain joins TRBV5-1 to TRBJ2-7, with D perhaps matching TRBD1 (5 bases). V lost 4 bases, J lost 0 bases, and 8 bases lay in between. Germline V gene data show CDR1 as SGHRS and CDR2 as YFSETQ. This CDR3 comprises 13 residues. The CDR3 loop reads CASSIDSSYEQYF. Here the CDR3 DNA reads TGCGCCAGCAGCATTGACAGCTCCTACGAGCAGTACTTC.

CDR3 nucleotide sequence: TGTGCCACCCTCCGGGATCTGTCCTACGAGCAGTACTTC. Protein product: CATLRDLSYEQYF. The chain carries TRBV6-1 and TRBJ2-7; D possibly corresponds to TRBD2 (5 bases). This CDR3 has 13 amino acids. Trimming left V 10 bases short and J 1 base short, with 14 bases between. Germline CDR1 MNHNS, CDR2 SASEGT.

The rearrangement uses TRBV5-1 and TRBJ2-7, with 7 bases identical to TRBD2. CDR3 length equals 16 residues. V shed 0 bases and J 3 bases; nucleotides not matched to a gene: 9. Looked up from germline, CDR1 is SGHRS and CDR2 is YFSETQ. The CDR3 sequence: CASSLGVGGRDYEQYF. DNA of the CDR3: TGCGCCAGCAGCTTGGGTGTGGGCGGGAGAGACTACGAGCAGTACTTC. Together with reference TRBV5-1 and TRBJ2-7, the CDR3 gives the full variable domain: KAGVTQTPRYLIKTRGQQVTLSCSPISGHRSVSWYQQTPGQGLQFLFEYFSETQRNKGNFPGRFSGRQFSNSRSEMNVSTLELGDSALYLCASSLGVGGRDYEQYFGPGTRLTVT.

This chain joins TRBV29-1 and TRBJ2-5, with D tentatively TRBD2 (7 bases). This CDR3 has 17 residues. Germline V gene sequence: CDR1 SQVTM, CDR2 ANQGSEA. Trimming shortened V by 6 bases and J by 7 bases, and 30 bases separated the two germline ends. The CDR3 bases are TGCAGCGTCGCACCCCCCGGGACACCTAGGGGAGGGGTGACCCAGTACTTC. Its protein is CSVAPPGTPRGGVTQYF.

The CDR3 loop is CAIGDTGPLHF. The CDR3 bases are TGTGCCATCGGGGACACCGGACCCCTCCACTTT. This chain links TRBV10-3 with TRBJ1-6; possibly TRBD1 for D (6 bases). Trimming took 8 bases from V and 12 from J, leaving 11 bases between them. This CDR3 spans 11 amino acids. Germline CDR1 is ENHRY and CDR2 is SYGVKD.

J is TRBJ2-7 and V is TRBV11-2; tentative D call: TRBD2 (6 bases). Germline V lookup: CDR1 SGHAT, CDR2 FQNNGV. The V end lost 0 bases, the J end lost 6 bases, and 12 bases lay between the germline ends. The CDR3 is 14 residues long. CDR3 protein: CASSLDWGVSEQYF. DNA of the CDR3: TGTGCCAGCAGCTTAGACTGGGGGGTCTCCGAGCAGTACTTC.

This clone was counted once. V is TRBV4-3 and J is TRBJ2-7, with TRBD2 as a possible D gene (6 bases). In germline, CDR1 is LGHNA, CDR2 YSLEER. The CDR3 consists of 15 residues. With 4 bases removed from V and 2 bases from J, the gap between germline ends came to 15 bases. This chain's CDR3 is CASSPGRGVPYEQYF. The CDR3 DNA reads as TGCGCCAGCAGCCCCGGGCGCGGGGTCCCCTACGAGCAGTACTTC.

This clone was observed a handful of times. The chain combines TRBV28 with TRBJ1-2; 9 bases map to TRBD1. The CDR3 totals 13 residues. V gave up 5 bases and J gave up 5 bases; unmatched junction bases: 3. CDR1 is MDHEN and CDR2 is SYDVKM in the germline V gene. CDR3 region: CASSPGTGYGYTF. The DNA of the CDR3 is TGTGCCAGCAGTCCCGGGACAGGGTATGGCTACACCTTC.

The chain combines TRBV5-1 with TRBJ1-1; possible D gene TRBD1, 5 bases. V dropped 5 bases and J dropped 1 base, with 12 bases sitting between them. Germline loops: CDR1 SGHRS, CDR2 YFSETQ. This CDR3 is built from 14 residues. This CDR3 is CASRQGASNTEAFF. DNA for the CDR3: TGCGCCAGCAGGCAGGGTGCCTCGAACACTGAAGCTTTCTTT.

This clone has just one count. This chain connects TRBV4-3 to TRBJ1-2; TRBD1 aligns across 12 bases. The CDR3 is 16 amino acids. Per the germline V gene, CDR1 is LGHNA and CDR2 is YSLEER. With V trimmed by 0 bases and J by 8 bases, 7 bases remained unmatched. The CDR3 DNA is TGCGCCAGCAGCCAAGAACCGGGACAGGGGGCCGGGGGCTACACCTTC. This encodes CASSQEPGQGAGGYTF.

The V and J genes are TRBV6-1 and TRBJ1-3; unclear D gene. This CDR3 spans 12 amino acids. CDR1 and CDR2 (germline): MNHNS, SASEGT. Deletions cut 3 bases from V and 14 bases from J, with 14 bases between. CDR3 nucleotide sequence: TGTGCCAGCAGTGACAGGAGGGCGGTCGTATATTTT. Its translation is CASSDRRAVVYF.

The rearrangement uses TRBV7-2 and TRBJ1-1; D unclear. Looked up from germline, CDR1 is SGHTA and CDR2 is FQGNSA. The V and J ends lost 0 bases and 5 bases respectively, with 7 bases between them. CDR3 length equals 13 residues. CDR3 residues: CASSLAQETEAFF. In DNA form, the CDR3 reads TGTGCCAGCAGCTTAGCCCAGGAAACTGAAGCTTTCTTT.

The count of this clone is one. The chain has TRBV19 and TRBJ1-5; TRBD1 might be the D (5 bases). Trimming cost V 5 bases and J 0 bases, with 8 bases left between them. Germline V gives CDR1 LNHDA, CDR2 SQIVND (reference sequence). CDR3 length: 14 amino acids. CDR3 sequence reads: CASSPTDSNQPQHF. The CDR3 bases are TGTGCCAGTAGTCCGACAGATAGCAATCAGCCCCAGCATTTT. The whole variable domain, remainder taken from reference TRBV19 and TRBJ1-5, is DGGITQSPKYLFRKEGQNVTLSCEQNLNHDAMYWYRQDPGQGLRLIYYSQIVNDFQKGDIAEGYSVSREKKESFPLTVTSAQKNPTAFYLCASSPTDSNQPQHFGDGTRLSIL.

The gene calls are TRBV27 and TRBJ1-2, with a tentative D call TRBD1 (6 bases). V was pared by 0 bases and J by 1 base, with 18 bases between. In germline, CDR1 is MNHEY, CDR2 SMNVEV (reference sequence). The CDR3 spans 18 residues. This CDR3 reads CASSLSKPTGFNNYGYTF. The CDR3 coding sequence is TGTGCCAGCAGTTTATCAAAACCCACAGGGTTTAATAACTATGGCTACACCTTC.

The genes are TRBV28 and TRBJ2-3; a weak D match, TRBD1 (6 bases). The length of the CDR3 is 14 residues. Between the trimmed V and J ends, which lost 6 bases and 0 bases, there was a span of 10 bases. The germline CDR1 and CDR2 sequences are MDHEN and SYDVKM. In DNA, the CDR3 is TGTGCCAGCAGCCCGGACAGAAGCACAGATACGCAGTATTTT. Protein: CASSPDRSTDTQYF.